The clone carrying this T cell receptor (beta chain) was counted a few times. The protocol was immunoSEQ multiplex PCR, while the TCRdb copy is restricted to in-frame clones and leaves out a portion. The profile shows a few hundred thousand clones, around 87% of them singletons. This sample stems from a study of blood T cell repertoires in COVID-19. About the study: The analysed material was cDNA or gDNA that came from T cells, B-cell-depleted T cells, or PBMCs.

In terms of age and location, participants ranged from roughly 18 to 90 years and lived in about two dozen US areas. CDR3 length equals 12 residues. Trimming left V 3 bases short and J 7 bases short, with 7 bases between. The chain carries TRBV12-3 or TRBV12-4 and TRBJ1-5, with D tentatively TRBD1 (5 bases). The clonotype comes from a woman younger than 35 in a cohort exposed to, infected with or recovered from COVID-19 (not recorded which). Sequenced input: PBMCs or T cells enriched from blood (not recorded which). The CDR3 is CASSLGLQPQHF. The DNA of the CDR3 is TGTGCCAGCAGTTTGGGGCTACAGCCCCAGCATTTT.